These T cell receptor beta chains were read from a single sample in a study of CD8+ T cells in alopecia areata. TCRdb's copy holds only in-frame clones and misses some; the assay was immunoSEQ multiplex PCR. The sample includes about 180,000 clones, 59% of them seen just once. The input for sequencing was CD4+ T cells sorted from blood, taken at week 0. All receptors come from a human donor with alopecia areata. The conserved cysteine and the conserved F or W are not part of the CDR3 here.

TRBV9 ASSPGPAYEQY
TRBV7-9 ASGPGELF
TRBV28 ASSLGQGAYGYT
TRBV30 AWSGRSYNSPLH
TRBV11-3 ASRGGLSNEQF
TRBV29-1 SVEGRQGALEQF
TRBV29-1 SVARGTGELF
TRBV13 ASSSDRGHEKLF
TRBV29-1 STLRGRRTDTQY
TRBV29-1 SVDPGRVNTEAF
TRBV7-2 ASSRGVDRFAEQY
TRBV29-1 SGGEPGELF
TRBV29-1 SIRDSSYNEQF
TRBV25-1 ASSEYRGGPGDTQY
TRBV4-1 ASSRTGGGSVSPLH
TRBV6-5 ASSYPSGGAGTQY
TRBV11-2 ASSLEGASYNEQF
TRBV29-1 SVALAGTTDTQY
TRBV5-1 ASSKLGQGRANVLT
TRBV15 ATSRDGRPYEQY
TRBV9 ASSVALGAGETQY
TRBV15 ATTRGPSSYEQY
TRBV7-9 ASCRQETQY
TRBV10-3 AISQPQETQY
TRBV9 ASSGQGNRNYGYT
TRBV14 ASSLPGPSGTQY